One sample yielded the 21 T cell receptor beta chains listed below, sequenced in a study of cytomegalovirus exposure and HLA in healthy donors. The primer mix had 60 Vbeta and 13 Jbeta primers. The data were produced by immunoSEQ multiplex PCR, yet TCRdb's version contains in-frame clones alone and is incomplete. The profile covers approximately 95,000 clones, with about 78% appearing a single time and over 4% taken by the ten largest. The specimen sequenced was PBMCs. These receptors all come from a woman aged 40 to 55 in good health and CMV-seropositive.

This clone was detected only once. The chain joins TRBV6-1 to TRBJ2-7; D perhaps matches TRBD1 (6 bases). This CDR3 spans 16 amino acids. Trimming took 2 bases from V and 3 from J, leaving 17 bases between them. CDR1 and CDR2 (germline): MNHNS, SASEGT. CDR3 DNA sequence: TGTGCCAGCAGTGAATCAAGCAGGGGTACAGGCTACGAGCAGTACTTC. It is translated as CASSESSRGTGYEQYF.

J is TRBJ2-1 and V is TRBV15; TRBD2 matches at 9 bases. Germline CDR1 reads LNHNV; CDR2 reads YYDKDF (reference sequence). CDR3 length equals 14 residues. V shed 9 bases, J shed 6 bases, and the junction held 9 bases outside the gene matches. The CDR3 loop reads CATGAGGTLNEQFF. CDR3 nucleotide sequence: TGTGCCACAGGGGCGGGAGGGACCCTCAATGAGCAGTTCTTC.

This clone was found a few times. This sequence joins TRBV6-5 and TRBJ2-7; the match to TRBD1 covers 7 bases. V shed 0 bases, J shed 9 bases, and the junction held 5 bases outside the gene matches. Germline V lookup: CDR1 MNHEY, CDR2 SVGAGI. The CDR3 contains 13 residues. The CDR3 is CASSYSTAGGQYF. CDR3 coding DNA: TGTGCCAGCAGTTACTCGACAGCAGGGGGGCAGTACTTC.

The chain combines TRBV7-9 with TRBJ2-1, with 13 bases aligning to TRBD2. From germline, CDR1 is SEHNR and CDR2 FQNEAQ (reference sequence). CDR3 length equals 14 residues. The V gene end was trimmed by 9 bases and the J gene end by 7 bases; junction bases not matched to a gene: 6. DNA of the CDR3: TGTGCCAGAGGGACTAGCGGGATTTCAAATGAGCAGTTCTTC. Translated: CARGTSGISNEQFF.

The chain couples TRBV5-4 to TRBJ2-5; TRBD2 aligns across 13 bases. J lost 1 base, V lost 4 bases, and 4 bases had no gene match. This CDR3 comprises 16 residues. The germline V gene has CDR1 SGHNT and CDR2 YYREEE (reference sequence). DNA of the CDR3: TGTGCCAGCAGCCGAGGACTAGCGGGAGCCCAAGAGACCCAGTACTTC. This codes for CASSRGLAGAQETQYF. The full variable domain, completed using reference TRBV5-4 and TRBJ2-5, is ETGVTQSPTHLIKTRGQQVTLRCSSQSGHNTVSWYQQALGQGPQFIFQYYREEENGRGNFPPRFSGLQFPNYSSELNVNALELDDSALYLCASSRGLAGAQETQYFGPGTRLLVL.

The chain joins TRBV5-4 to TRBJ2-5, with D perhaps TRBD2 (6 bases). V was shortened by 6 bases and J by 4 bases, with 13 bases between the two germline ends. There are 13 residues in the CDR3. Germline CDR1 SGHNT, CDR2 YYREEE (reference sequence). CDR3 sequence (DNA): TGTGCCAGCACCCTCGGAGGGAGAGAGACCCAGTACTTC. This translates into CASTLGGRETQYF.

The chain links TRBV6-1 to TRBJ1-1, with unresolved D. Germline lookup yields CDR1 MNHNS and CDR2 SASEGT. CDR3 length: 14 amino acids. Trimming shortened V by 6 bases and J by 0 bases, and 11 bases separated the two germline ends. The CDR3 sequence: CASSNSGLNTEAFF. CDR3 bases: TGTGCCAGCAGCAACAGCGGTCTGAACACTGAAGCTTTCTTT.

The V call is TRBV19, the J call TRBJ2-2, with TRBD2 as a possible D gene (6 bases). Trimming removed 5 bases from V and 5 bases from J, with 12 bases in between. Per the germline V gene, CDR1 is LNHDA and CDR2 is SQIVND (reference sequence). The CDR3 has 14 amino acids. The CDR3 is CASSGGRTTGELFF. The DNA for the CDR3 is TGTGCCAGTAGTGGAGGGAGAACGACCGGGGAGCTGTTTTTT.

The chain combines TRBV27 with TRBJ1-1; 7 bases are a match to TRBD1. There are 12 residues in the CDR3. Germline V gene sequence: CDR1 MNHEY, CDR2 SMNVEV (reference sequence). The V and J ends lost 3 bases and 11 bases, in that order; junction bases with no gene match: 6. CDR3 coding DNA: TGTGCCAGCAGTTTTACGACAGGGAACGCTTTCTTT. It codes for CASSFTTGNAFF.

The rearrangement links TRBV7-9 to TRBJ1-6; D is undetermined. Germline V gives CDR1 SEHNR, CDR2 FQNEAQ (reference sequence). This CDR3 contains 13 residues. V was shortened by 4 bases and J by 8 bases, with 9 bases between the two germline ends. The CDR3, as DNA: TGTGCCAGCAGCTCAGGCGGGTATTCACCCCTCCACTTT. This codes for CASSSGGYSPLHF.

This chain connects TRBV6-5 to TRBJ2-1; D is undetermined. Germline V gene data show CDR1 as MNHEY and CDR2 as SVGAGI. This CDR3 has 14 amino acids. Trimming shortened V by 0 bases and J by 0 bases, and 3 bases separated the two germline ends. The CDR3 DNA sequence: TGTGCCAGCAGTTACTCCTCCTCCTACAATGAGCAGTTCTTC. It specifies CASSYSSSYNEQFF.

The table lists this clone with a count of one. CDR3 coding DNA: TGTGCCAGCAGCTTAGGGAGGTGGGAGACCCAGTACTTC. This codes for CASSLGRWETQYF. The chain joins TRBV7-8 to TRBJ2-5, with D possibly matching TRBD2 (5 bases). The germline CDR1 and CDR2 sequences are SGHVS and FQNEAQ. With 1 base removed from V and 5 bases from J, the gap between germline ends came to 8 bases. CDR3 length: 13 amino acids.

The V gene is TRBV7-8, the J gene TRBJ2-7, with 9 bases fitting TRBD2. Looked up from germline, CDR1 is SGHVS and CDR2 is FQNEAQ. V gave up 1 base and J gave up 0 bases; unmatched junction bases: 1. This CDR3 has 15 amino acids. The CDR3 DNA follows: TGTGCCAGCAGCTTAGAAGCGGGAGGCTCCTACGAGCAGTACTTC. Translation gives CASSLEAGGSYEQYF.

The chain employs TRBV20-1 and TRBJ1-2; D is undetermined. V was shortened by 5 bases and J by 1 base, with 5 bases between the two germline ends. The CDR3 length is 11 residues. Per the germline V gene, CDR1 is DFQATT and CDR2 is SNEGSKA (reference sequence). The CDR3, as DNA: TGCAGTGCTGTAATTAACTATGGCTACACCTTC. This translates into CSAVINYGYTF.

The table lists this clone with a count of one. This rearrangement joins TRBV6-1 to TRBJ1-1, with no clear D. The CDR3 contains 15 residues. The V and J ends lost 4 bases and 0 bases respectively, with 12 bases between them. Germline-derived CDR1 and CDR2 are MNHNS and SASEGT. CDR3 protein: CASSVIGILNTEAFF. For the CDR3, the DNA is TGTGCCAGCAGTGTGATTGGCATCTTGAACACTGAAGCTTTCTTT.

V gene TRBV11-3 combines with J gene TRBJ1-3; TRBD1 might be the D (6 bases). With 5 bases removed from V and 10 bases from J, the gap between germline ends came to 15 bases. Germline assignment: CDR1 SGHNT and CDR2 YENEEA. CDR3 length equals 13 residues. In DNA, the CDR3 is TGTGCCAGCAGCACAGGGCCGACGGAGACCATATATTTT. Translating it yields CASSTGPTETIYF. The entire variable domain, with the rest obtained from reference TRBV11-3 and TRBJ1-3, is as follows: EAGVVQSPRYKIIEKKQPVAFWCNPISGHNTLYWYLQNLGQGPELLIRYENEEAVDDSQLPKDRFSAERLKGVDSTLKIQPAELGDSAVYLCASSTGPTETIYFGEGSWLTVV.

The chain is built from TRBV7-6 and TRBJ1-3; D remains ambiguous. The germline CDR1 and CDR2 sequences are SGHVS and FNYEAQ. The CDR3 length is 14 residues. V lost 0 bases and J lost 1, with 4 bases in between. This CDR3 is CASSLAPSGNTIYF. CDR3 coding DNA: TGTGCCAGCAGCTTAGCCCCATCTGGAAACACCATATATTTT.

A single count supports this clone. The chain recombines TRBV25-1 with TRBJ2-5; no definite D call. Germline CDR1 and CDR2: MGHDK and SYGVNS. The CDR3 loop spans 11 amino acids. The V gene lost 6 bases and the J gene lost 7 bases, with 9 bases spanning the gap. CDR3 region: CASRGRGTQYF. The CDR3 DNA reads TGTGCCAGCAGAGGAAGAGGGACCCAGTACTTC.

The chain has TRBV6-1 and TRBJ2-5; 7 nucleotides align to TRBD2. The J call may be in error: the DNA end matches TRBJ2-7 better. CDR1 MNHNS and CDR2 SASEGT come from the germline V gene. The CDR3 covers 14 residues. The CDR3 DNA is TGTGCCAGCAGTCCAACTAGCGCCTCCTACGAGCAGTACTTC. Amino acids: CASSPTSASYEQYF.

This clone was found a few times. This chain links TRBV28 with TRBJ2-7; 8 positions agree with TRBD1. Germline V gives CDR1 MDHEN, CDR2 SYDVKM. The CDR3 is 14 amino acids. V lost 6 bases to trimming and J lost 3 bases; unmatched junction nucleotides: 7. CDR3 region: CASREGQAYYEQYF. The CDR3 region has the DNA TGTGCCAGCAGAGAGGGACAGGCATACTACGAGCAGTACTTC.

CDR3 DNA sequence: TGTGCCATCAGTTCCGGGACTCCGAACACCGGGGAGCTGTTTTTT. Amino acid sequence: CAISSGTPNTGELFF. This chain connects TRBV10-3 to TRBJ2-2, with a weak D call TRBD2 (6 bases). Per germline, CDR1 ENHRY and CDR2 SYGVKD. This CDR3 spans 15 amino acids. Trimming stripped 5 bases from V and 0 bases from J, with 10 bases between.